Ten or more counts support the clone carrying this T cell receptor (beta chain). Its antigen remains unidentified. This entry comes from a study of blood T cells in healthy people across ages. Findings and caveats of the study: Naive T cell percentage and TCR beta diversity correlated strongly.

The germline V gene has CDR1 DFQATT and CDR2 SNEGSKA (reference sequence). The CDR3 sequence is 13 residues long. V lost 2 bases to trimming and J lost 5 bases, with 12 bases between them. Using a J-beta primer mix together with a sample-barcoded 5' primer, a second PCR was run for about 6 to 11 cycles. MiXCR was run by TCRdb on the 5' RACE reads, yielding one entry per CDR3 protein. The sample lists some 890,000 distinct CDR3 sequences; approximately 32% were seen once. These data also featured in a second study, about T cells of mothers and their children. As that report states: Thymic selection shapes TCR recombination output in related pairs, and it does so similarly in unrelated pairs. Related mother and child pairs showed slightly greater overlap (not significant) than unrelated pairs did.

This clonotype was sampled from a middle-aged woman in good health. Sequencing was done on a sample of blood. The J gene is TRBJ2-5, the V gene TRBV20-1; D unresolved. CDR3 bases: TGCAGTGCTAGATTCCCAGCGAGGGAGACCCAGTACTTC. Its protein product is CSARFPARETQYF.